These 12 T cell receptor beta chains came from one sample sequenced in a study of OX40 agonist ivuxolimab in advanced cancers. Method: immunoSEQ multiplex PCR; TCRdb's copy keeps in-frame clones and lacks some. The sample includes roughly 60,000 clones, roughly 89% of them seen just once. The material sequenced was CD4+ or CD8+ T cells sorted from blood, taken in a trial of the OX40 agonist ivuxolimab. Receptors were obtained from an adult with an advanced solid tumor such as melanoma, head and neck, liver or kidney cancer.

The V gene is TRBV13, the J gene TRBJ2-5; D might be TRBD1 (6 bases). This CDR3 has 13 residues. Germline-derived CDR1 and CDR2 are PRHDT and FYEKMQ (reference sequence). The ends were cut back, 4 bases at V and 5 bases at J, with 11 bases in the middle. CDR3 protein: CASSSGVDETQYF. The CDR3, as DNA: TGTGCCAGCAGCTCAGGGGTGGACGAGACCCAGTACTTC.

The DNA of the CDR3 is TGTGCCAGCAGTGTGGGGATAAACTACGAGCAGTACTTC. As protein: CASSVGINYEQYF. The chain couples TRBV2 to TRBJ2-7; D call uncertain. CDR1 SNHLY and CDR2 FYNNEI come from the germline V gene. The CDR3 has 13 amino acids. V dropped 4 bases and J dropped 3 bases, with 10 bases sitting between them.

The chain's CDR3 is CASSKRLAQPLYNEQFF. CDR3 nucleotide sequence: TGTGCCAGCAGCAAACGACTAGCTCAACCGCTCTACAATGAGCAGTTCTTC. The chain joins TRBV21-1 to TRBJ2-1; the table assigns TRBD2, which was not confirmed against the DNA. TRBV21-1 is labeled a pseudogene. This CDR3 spans 17 amino acids.

This chain connects TRBV29-1 to TRBJ1-2, with TRBD1 as a possible D gene (5 bases). The CDR3 covers 13 residues. V shed 1 base and J shed 8 bases, with 14 bases lying between them. Germline CDR1 is SQVTM and CDR2 is ANQGSEA. CDR3 region: CSVEGGGLWGYTF. DNA for the CDR3: TGCAGCGTTGAAGGCGGGGGACTCTGGGGCTACACCTTC.

The CDR3 coding sequence is TGTGCCAGCAGCCCACCTAGGAGTTCCGGCAATGAGCAGTTCTTC. Protein sequence: CASSPPRSSGNEQFF. This chain uses TRBV28 with TRBJ2-1; D is unclear. V lost 6 bases, J lost 6 bases, and 18 bases lay in between. Germline CDR1 is MDHEN and CDR2 is SYDVKM. The CDR3 is 15 amino acids.

V is TRBV27 and J is TRBJ2-5; 8 nucleotides agree with TRBD1. This CDR3 has 16 residues. CDR1 is MNHEY and CDR2 is SMNVEV in the germline V gene (reference sequence). V was clipped by 6 bases and J by 5 bases; unmatched bases: 14. The CDR3 loop reads CASRGQDRGVRETQYF. CDR3 coding DNA: TGTGCCAGCAGGGGGCAAGACAGGGGCGTTCGGGAGACCCAGTACTTC.

The V call is TRBV6-5, the J call TRBJ1-3, with D perhaps matching TRBD1 (5 bases). V was trimmed by 8 bases and J by 4 bases, leaving 9 bases between them. CDR1 and CDR2 (germline): MNHEY, SVGAGI. The CDR3 consists of 12 residues. The DNA for the CDR3 is TGTGCCAGCCGGAGGGACGGAAACACCATATATTTT. This translates into CASRRDGNTIYF.

The genes are TRBV28 and TRBJ1-2; no firm D call. V dropped 7 bases and J dropped 0 bases, with 12 bases sitting between them. The CDR3 is made up of 14 amino acids. Germline-derived CDR1 and CDR2 are MDHEN and SYDVKM. CDR3 bases: TGTGCCAGCAATGGGCAGACGCCTAACTATGGCTACACCTTC. Amino acid sequence: CASNGQTPNYGYTF.

The chain has TRBV2 and TRBJ2-3, with 14 positions matching TRBD2. The CDR3 spans 15 residues. With V trimmed by 6 bases and J by 4 bases, 3 bases remained unmatched. Germline V gene sequence: CDR1 SNHLY, CDR2 FYNNEI. In nucleotides, the CDR3 is TGTGCCAGCAGGAGGACTAGCGGGAGGTCAGATACGCAGTATTTT. It is translated as CASRRTSGRSDTQYF.

The chain combines TRBV7-9 with TRBJ2-2; the match to TRBD1 covers 10 bases. Per the germline V gene, CDR1 is SEHNR and CDR2 is FQNEAQ (reference sequence). With 6 bases clipped from V and 6 bases from J, the junction kept 10 bases outside the gene matches. CDR3 size: 16 residues. CDR3 sequence (DNA): TGTGCCAGCAGGCCCGGGACAGGGGAAGGATCCGGGGAGCTGTTTTTT. It specifies CASRPGTGEGSGELFF.

V usage is TRBV7-9 and J usage is TRBJ2-1, with a tentative D call TRBD1 (5 bases). Trimming cost V 5 bases and J 9 bases, with 8 bases left between them. The germline V gene encodes CDR1 SEHNR and CDR2 FQNEAQ (reference sequence). This CDR3 has 11 amino acids. This chain's CDR3 is CASSLRGEQFF. Here the CDR3 DNA reads TGTGCCAGCAGCCTAAGGGGTGAGCAGTTCTTC.

This chain links TRBV6-5 with TRBJ2-7, with TRBD1 as a possible D gene (5 bases). Germline-derived CDR1 and CDR2 are MNHEY and SVGAGI. Trimming shortened V by 0 bases and J by 2 bases, and 11 bases separated the two germline ends. This CDR3 spans 15 amino acids. CDR3 nucleotide sequence: TGTGCCAGCAGTTACTCGGGGCTTGTAACCTACGAGCAGTACTTC. Amino acid sequence: CASSYSGLVTYEQYF.